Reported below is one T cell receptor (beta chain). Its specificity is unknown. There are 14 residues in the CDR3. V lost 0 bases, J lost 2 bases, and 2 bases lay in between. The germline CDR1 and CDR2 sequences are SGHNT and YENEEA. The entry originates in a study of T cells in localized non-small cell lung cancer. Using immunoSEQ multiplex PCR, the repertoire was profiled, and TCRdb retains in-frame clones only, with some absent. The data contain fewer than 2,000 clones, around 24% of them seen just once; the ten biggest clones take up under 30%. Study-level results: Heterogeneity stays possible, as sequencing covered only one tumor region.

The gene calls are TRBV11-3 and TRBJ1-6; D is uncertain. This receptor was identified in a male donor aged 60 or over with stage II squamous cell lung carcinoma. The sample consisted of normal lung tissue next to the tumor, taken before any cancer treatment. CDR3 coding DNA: TGTGCCAGCAGCTTAGACGCCTATAATTCACCCCTCCACTTT. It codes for CASSLDAYNSPLHF.